The text below deals with one T cell receptor (beta chain). This specimen comes from a study of blood T cell repertoires in COVID-19. TCRdb's table, derived via immunoSEQ multiplex PCR, lists solely in-frame clones and lacks some. This repertoire shows just over 300,000 clones, 70% to 90% found once; its top ten account for over 2%. Sequenced material: PBMCs or T cells enriched from blood (not recorded which). The TCR was taken from a man aged 30 to 45 who had recovered from COVID-19.

CDR3: CASSPTNQGPQPQHF. In DNA, the CDR3 is TGTGCCAGCTCGCCCACTAACCAGGGGCCTCAGCCCCAGCATTTT. The chain recombines TRBV18 with TRBJ1-5; perhaps TRBD1 as D (6 bases). Trimming left V 6 bases short and J 6 bases short, with 18 bases between. Germline V gives CDR1 KGHSH, CDR2 LQKENI. The CDR3 extends over 15 amino acids.